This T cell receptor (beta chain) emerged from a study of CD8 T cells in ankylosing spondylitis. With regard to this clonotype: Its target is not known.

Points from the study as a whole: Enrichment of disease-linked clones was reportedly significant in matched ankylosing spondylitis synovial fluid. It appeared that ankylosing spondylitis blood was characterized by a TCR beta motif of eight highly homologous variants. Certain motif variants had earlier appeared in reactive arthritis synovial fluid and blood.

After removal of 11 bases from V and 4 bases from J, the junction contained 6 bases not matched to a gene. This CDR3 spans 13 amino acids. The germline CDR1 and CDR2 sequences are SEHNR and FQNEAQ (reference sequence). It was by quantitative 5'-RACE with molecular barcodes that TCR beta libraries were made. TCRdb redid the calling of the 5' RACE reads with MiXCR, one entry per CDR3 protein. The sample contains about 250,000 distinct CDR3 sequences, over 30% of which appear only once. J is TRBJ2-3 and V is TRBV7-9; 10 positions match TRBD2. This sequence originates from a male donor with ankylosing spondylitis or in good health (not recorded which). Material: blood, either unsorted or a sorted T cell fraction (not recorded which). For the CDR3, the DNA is TGTGCCGTTCTAGCGGGGGTGGCAGATACGCAGTATTTT. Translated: CAVLAGVADTQYF.